What follows describes a single T cell receptor (beta chain). Its matching antigen is unknown. The data were obtained in a study of cytomegalovirus exposure and HLA in healthy donors. Study results and limitations: A later examination showed that TCR association rates differed by HLA locus, with DRB1 most and HLA-C fewest. Most sequenced TCRs were rare (though some public TCRs occurred in many donors). For TCR beta chains, V- and J-gene trimming was later linked to a missense DCLRE1C variant.

Germline-derived CDR1 and CDR2 are SGDLS and YYNGEE. Trimming at V came to 2 bases and at J to 6 bases, leaving 9 bases not matched to a gene. The CDR3 covers 15 residues. A multiplex PCR was run with 60 Vbeta primers and 13 Jbeta primers. Clones were sequenced by immunoSEQ multiplex PCR, and TCRdb holds only the in-frame ones, with some missing. The data contain 120,000 to 150,000 clones, roughly 79% of them singletons. This receptor was identified in a woman aged 25 to 39 in good health and CMV-seronegative. Sequenced material: PBMCs. This chain links TRBV9 with TRBJ1-2; 8 bases fit TRBD1. Here the CDR3 reads CASSVSSDREDGYTF. In nucleotides, the CDR3 is TGTGCCAGCAGCGTGAGCTCGGACAGGGAAGATGGCTACACCTTC.